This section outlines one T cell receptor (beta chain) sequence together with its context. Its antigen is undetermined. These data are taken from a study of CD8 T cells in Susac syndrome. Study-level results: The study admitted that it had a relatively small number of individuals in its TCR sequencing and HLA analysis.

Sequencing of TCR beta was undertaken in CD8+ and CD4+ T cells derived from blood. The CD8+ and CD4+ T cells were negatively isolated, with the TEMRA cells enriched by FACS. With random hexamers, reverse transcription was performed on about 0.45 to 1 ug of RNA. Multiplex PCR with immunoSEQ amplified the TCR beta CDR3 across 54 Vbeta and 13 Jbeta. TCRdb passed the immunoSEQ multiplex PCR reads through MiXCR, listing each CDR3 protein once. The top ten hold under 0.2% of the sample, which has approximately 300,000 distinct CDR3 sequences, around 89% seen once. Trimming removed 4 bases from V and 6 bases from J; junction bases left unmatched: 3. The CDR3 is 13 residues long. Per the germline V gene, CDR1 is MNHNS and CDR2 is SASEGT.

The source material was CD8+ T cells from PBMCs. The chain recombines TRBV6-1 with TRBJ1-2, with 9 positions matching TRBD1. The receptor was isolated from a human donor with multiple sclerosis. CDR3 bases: TGTGCCAGCAGTGCCGGGACAGGGAATGGCTACACCTTC. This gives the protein CASSAGTGNGYTF.